This entry lists 12 T cell receptor beta chains sequenced from one sample in a study of shared clonotypes between healthy human individuals. Profiling relied on immunoSEQ multiplex PCR, and the TCRdb table lists in-frame clones only, not all of them. The sample comprises some 1,100,000 clones, 78% of which are singletons, and 0.4% to 0.55% rests with the top ten. The sequencing sample was made of memory CD4+ T cells from PBMCs. Subset given: CD45RA-negative fraction. The receptor source for this set is a man younger than 35 in good health. Some clones in this sample may be carry-over from other donors' samples.

This clone showed up just a few times. The chain's CDR3 is CASSMRSSGRAAAYNEQFF. The CDR3 nucleotides are TGTGCCAGTAGTATGAGGAGTAGCGGGAGGGCCGCCGCCTACAATGAGCAGTTCTTC. The chain carries TRBV19 and TRBJ2-1; TRBD2 matches at 11 bases. J lost 2 bases, V lost 3 bases, and 12 bases had no gene match. This CDR3 contains 19 residues. The germline V gene encodes CDR1 LNHDA and CDR2 SQIVND (reference sequence).

The chain couples TRBV28 to TRBJ1-1, with TRBD1 matching over 12 bases. Per the germline V gene, CDR1 is MDHEN and CDR2 is SYDVKM. V was clipped by 3 bases and J by 11 bases; unmatched bases: 13. The CDR3 is made up of 16 amino acids. The CDR3 sequence: CASSFQIMGQGAGAFF. DNA of the CDR3: TGTGCCAGCAGTTTCCAAATAATGGGACAGGGGGCGGGGGCTTTCTTT.

The V gene is TRBV4-1, the J gene TRBJ2-7, with 8 positions matching TRBD2. Germline V gene data show CDR1 as MGHRA and CDR2 as YSYEKL. Trimming removed 4 bases from V and 3 bases from J; junction bases left unmatched: 8. This CDR3 is 15 amino acids long. CDR3 protein: CASSPRGSGNYEQYF. The CDR3 DNA is TGCGCCAGCAGCCCGCGGGGTAGCGGGAACTACGAGCAGTACTTC.

This clone was recorded only once. The chain uses TRBV27 and TRBJ2-3; 7 nucleotides align to TRBD1. The CDR3 consists of 12 residues. The trim removed 4 bases at V and 7 bases at J, leaving 2 bases unmatched. CDR1 and CDR2 from the germline V gene are MNHEY and SMNVEV (reference sequence). In DNA form, the CDR3 reads TGTGCCAGCAGTTACAGGGGTCATACGCAGTATTTT. Its translation is CASSYRGHTQYF.

The chain links TRBV4-1 to TRBJ1-5, with D maybe TRBD1 (6 bases). Germline lookup yields CDR1 MGHRA and CDR2 YSYEKL. The germline V and J ends were trimmed by 3 bases and 6 bases, with 15 bases remaining between them. The CDR3 loop spans 15 amino acids. The CDR3 protein is CASSHPGVAVQPQHF. CDR3 coding DNA: TGCGCCAGCAGCCATCCAGGGGTCGCGGTTCAGCCCCAGCATTTT.

This clone was observed a single time. This chain joins TRBV4-3 and TRBJ1-2; D not certain. This CDR3 is built from 15 residues. The ends were cut back, 3 bases at V and 2 bases at J, with 13 bases in the middle. Germline CDR1 reads LGHNA; CDR2 reads YSLEER. DNA of the CDR3: TGCGCCAGCAGCCACCGCCAAGGCGGAAACTATGGCTACACCTTC. As protein: CASSHRQGGNYGYTF.

In its sample, this clone was seen a few times. The chain employs TRBV30 and TRBJ1-2; D is undetermined. Trimming stripped 3 bases from V and 8 bases from J, with 16 bases between. In germline, CDR1 is GTSNPN, CDR2 SVGIG (reference sequence). The CDR3 extends over 13 amino acids. For the CDR3, the DNA is TGTGCCTGGAGCCCTAATGGCGGCTTAGGCTACACCTTC. This encodes CAWSPNGGLGYTF.

V is TRBV18 and J is TRBJ2-3; TRBD2 aligns across 11 bases. The CDR3 extends over 15 amino acids. Germline loops: CDR1 KGHSH, CDR2 LQKENI. Unmatched junction bases numbered 4, after V lost 2 bases and J lost 6 bases. The CDR3 DNA reads TGTGCCAGCTCACCAACTAGCGGGAGAAAGGATACGCAGTATTTT. Translated: CASSPTSGRKDTQYF.

The chain employs TRBV13 and TRBJ2-3; no firm D call. CDR1 and CDR2 from the germline V gene are PRHDT and FYEKMQ (reference sequence). Trimming cost V 5 bases and J 5 bases, with 8 bases left between them. The CDR3 totals 12 residues. CDR3 nucleotide sequence: TGTGCCAGCAGCGAAAGGGTAGATACGCAGTATTTT. Translating it yields CASSERVDTQYF.

This clone was counted once. The genes are TRBV6-1 and TRBJ2-5; possibly TRBD1 for D (6 bases). CDR1 is MNHNS, CDR2 SASEGT, per germline. The V end was cut by 2 bases, the J end by 5 bases, with 12 bases between. The CDR3 extends over 14 amino acids. CDR3 nucleotides: TGTGCCAGCAGTGAAATAAACAGGGTGGAGACCCAGTACTTC. As protein: CASSEINRVETQYF.

This chain connects TRBV7-2 to TRBJ2-5; 7 bases line up with TRBD1. V shed 5 bases, J shed 5 bases, and the junction held 8 bases outside the gene matches. The CDR3 consists of 14 residues. Germline lookup yields CDR1 SGHTA and CDR2 FQGNSA. CDR3 coding DNA: TGTGCCAGCAGCCCGCAGACAGGGTGGGAGACCCAGTACTTC. Translated: CASSPQTGWETQYF.

The chain uses TRBV4-1 and TRBJ2-7, with 8 nucleotides matching TRBD1. The ends lost 4 bases at V and 2 bases at J; junction bases unmatched: 7. This CDR3 is built from 15 residues. Germline CDR1 and CDR2: MGHRA and YSYEKL. The CDR3 protein is CASSRGTGPTYEQYF. The CDR3 bases are TGCGCCAGCAGCCGTGGGACAGGCCCTACCTACGAGCAGTACTTC.